The 6 T cell receptor beta chains given below trace back to one sample, sequenced in a study of blood T cell repertoires in COVID-19. Libraries were prepared by immunoSEQ multiplex PCR; TCRdb keeps only in-frame clonotypes and omits some of them. The table shows approximately 120,000 clones, with around 81% occurring only once. The sequencing input was peripheral blood. Receptors were obtained from a woman aged 50 to 60 with acute or convalescent COVID-19.

V and J are TRBV11-2 and TRBJ2-1; D is uncertain. Looked up from germline, CDR1 is SGHAT and CDR2 is FQNNGV. This CDR3 is built from 12 residues. Trimming took 0 bases from V and 9 from J, leaving 6 bases between them. In DNA, the CDR3 is TGTGCCAGCAGCTTAGAACTTGGTGAGCAGTTCTTC. It codes for CASSLELGEQFF.

J is TRBJ2-3 and V is TRBV5-1, with 7 positions matching TRBD2. Germline V gives CDR1 SGHRS, CDR2 YFSETQ. The junction had 3 bases not matched to a gene; V was cut back by 4 bases and J by 1 base. The CDR3 length is 14 residues. The CDR3 DNA is TGCGCCAGCAGCACCACTAGCGGCACAGATACGCAGTATTTT. Amino acids: CASSTTSGTDTQYF.

The rearrangement links TRBV7-8 to TRBJ2-2; 12 positions match TRBD2. CDR3 length equals 17 residues. The V gene end was trimmed by 5 bases and the J gene end by 0 bases; junction bases not matched to a gene: 4. From germline, CDR1 is SGHVS and CDR2 FQNEAQ. The CDR3 region has the DNA TGTGCCAGCAGCACCTCTAGCGGGAGGGCGAACACCGGGGAGCTGTTTTTT. It specifies CASSTSSGRANTGELFF. Full variable domain (rest looked up from reference TRBV7-8 and TRBJ2-2): GAGVSQSPRYKVAKRGQDVALRCDPISGHVSLFWYQQALGQGPEFLTYFQNEAQLDKSGLPSDRFFAERPEGSVSTLKIQRTQQEDSAVYLCASSTSSGRANTGELFFGEGSRLTVL.

The V call is TRBV30, the J call TRBJ1-2, with 8 positions matching TRBD1. CDR1 and CDR2 from the germline V gene are GTSNPN and SVGIG (reference sequence). The CDR3 is 12 residues long. With 4 bases clipped from V and 7 bases from J, the junction kept 5 bases outside the gene matches. The CDR3 region is CAWNPGGSGYTF. The CDR3 nucleotides read TGTGCCTGGAATCCAGGGGGCTCTGGCTACACCTTC.

This rearrangement joins TRBV28 to TRBJ2-2; TRBD2 might be the D (7 bases). The CDR3 is 15 amino acids. V was shortened by 2 bases and J by 8 bases, with 15 bases between the two germline ends. CDR1 and CDR2 from the germline V gene are MDHEN and SYDVKM. The CDR3 protein is CASSLLRGGSGELFF. CDR3 nucleotide sequence: TGTGCCAGCAGTTTACTTAGGGGGGGATCGGGGGAGCTGTTTTTT.

The chain has TRBV19 and TRBJ1-5; 7 bases fit TRBD1. This CDR3 comprises 15 residues. The germline CDR1 and CDR2 sequences are LNHDA and SQIVND (reference sequence). J gave up 3 bases and V 3 bases, and 5 bases lay outside the gene matches. The CDR3 sequence: CASSIWTGYNQPQHF. Written as DNA, the CDR3 is TGTGCCAGTAGTATTTGGACAGGATACAATCAGCCCCAGCATTTT. Drawing the rest from reference TRBV19 and TRBJ1-5, the complete variable domain is DGGITQSPKYLFRKEGQNVTLSCEQNLNHDAMYWYRQDPGQGLRLIYYSQIVNDFQKGDIAEGYSVSREKKESFPLTVTSAQKNPTAFYLCASSIWTGYNQPQHFGDGTRLSIL.